This T cell receptor (beta chain) originates from a study of T cells in Graves' hyperthyroidism and ophthalmopathy (dated by TCRdb to 2018 to 2020). Study-level background: Peripheral blood samples were taken at the time of initial diagnosis, prior to any treatment. TCR V-J signatures able to tell the groups apart were searched for in a discovery cohort of 100 patients, of whom 43 had Graves' ophthalmopathy and roughly 58 had stable Graves' hyperthyroidism. Once sampling was done, hyperthyroidism patients were given methimazole at a starting dose of 30 mg daily, whereas ophthalmopathy patients were given high-dose intravenous methylprednisolone. In more than 5 Graves' hyperthyroidism patients, the study also compared T-cell repertoires from thyroid tissue with T-cell repertoires from blood. The 100 or so discovery patients were divided at random into training and test sets in a 7:3 ratio. Prospective prediction of ophthalmopathy was tested in an independent validation cohort consisting of 18 to 20 hyperthyroidism patients and approximately 16 patients who later progressed to ophthalmopathy. TCR Vbeta CDR3 sequencing of roughly 140 peripheral blood samples (over 40 ophthalmopathy, 75 to 80 hyperthyroidism and 17 progressor patients) is reported in the paper. Study-wide findings and limitations: In validation, progression to ophthalmopathy was predicted by the model with around 71% sensitivity and 72% to 85% specificity, a median of about 6.4 months before onset. Most expanded thyroid clonotypes (frequency above 0.001) were also detected in blood, suggesting blood repertoires may reflect thyroid immune responses. No statistical method was used to fix the sample size in advance, and group allocation was not hidden from the investigators. Ophthalmopathy was separated from stable hyperthyroidism by a 13 V-J signature model, with approximately 89% sensitivity and about 84% specificity obtained in cross-validation and 80%/75% obtained in testing.

For this clonotype: The antigen it binds to is not known. Without the conserved terminal phenylalanine or tryptophan, this CDR3 likely stems from a read error.

Stable Graves' hyperthyroidism was defined as the absence of progression to ophthalmopathy over 18 months of follow-up. Hyperthyroidism patients were newly diagnosed, with disease duration under 2 months, and aged 18 to 65 years. Exclusion was applied to patients with uncontrolled infections, other autoimmune diseases, pregnancy or lactation. Clinical symptoms, serum thyroxine and TRAb, thyroid ultrasound, and orbital computed tomography formed the basis for the diagnoses. PBMCs were separated from under 12 ml of fresh peripheral blood using Ficoll-Paque density gradient centrifugation. Total RNA was extracted using Trizol reagent, and RNA quality was assessed on an Agilent 2100 Bioanalyzer. The TCR beta CDR3 regions were amplified from RNA transcripts. For the first round of RT-PCR on the TCR CDR3, the HTBI primer set was used together with the Qiagen OneStep RT-PCR kit. Libraries were constructed in a second round of multiplex PCR, after which size selection and purification were performed. Paired-end sequencing of the libraries was performed with 100 bp reads on an Illumina HiSeq2000. The original methods were these. SOAPnuke was used to process the raw data, with reads discarded if the reads contained adapters or uncalled bases, had a mean Phred below 15, or lacked an exact constant-primer or identifier match. COPE v1.2.5 was used to merge the high-quality paired reads, and each unique nucleotide sequence was defined as a clonotype. MiTCR v1.1 was used to align the clonotypes against IMGT TRBV, TRBD and TRBJ reference segments. Analysis was restricted to V-J combinations with a frequency above 0.0001, which covered approximately 99% of repertoires. A TCS score was defined as the ratio of F50 (clonal expansion) to E x V (chaos), with BLOSUM62-based TCRdist applied between CDR3 peptides within each V-J. Welch's t-statistics and random forest reduced around 520 V-J features to roughly 13, which were used in a naive Bayes classifier (R e1071). Thyroid-blood repertoire similarity was quantified with the Morisita-Horn index. Through fastp at Q25 and MiXCR, TCRdb rebuilt clones from the public reads, retaining in-frame beta chains. Duplicate CDR3 protein sequences are folded into a single record with the most common DNA and genes. The V and J calls reflect TCRdb's pipeline rather than the authors' work. This sample lists 750,000 to 900,000 distinct CDR3 sequences; 35% to 40% were detected once. The ten largest clones take up about 8.9% of the sample.

V loses 0 bases, J loses 1 base, and the germline ends lie 10 bases apart. Via the germline V gene (reference sequence), CDR1 is DFQATT and CDR2 SNEGSKA. Including both end residues, the CDR3 is 15 amino acids long. Only the CDR3 DNA is retained, 45 bases long and in frame from the first base. Sequencing used blood. The chain is encoded by TRBV20-1 joined to TRBJ1-5, with the D gene not confidently named. The clonotype originates from a man in his late teens or twenties with Graves' hyperthyroidism. For the CDR3, the sequence is CSARDSARSNQPQHS. The DNA sequence reads TGCAGTGCTAGAGACTCAGCGCGAAGCAATCAGCCCCAGCATTCT.